This TCR beta chain was recovered during a study of regulatory T cells in long-lasting Graves disease. Documented time point: newly diagnosed GD, antithyroid drugs for less than 3 months. The TCR library used RNA extracted from PBMCs. Study-level findings and limits: Favored usage of TRBV28, TRBJ1-2 and TRBJ2-5 was recorded in persistent disease. It was peripheral blood alone, not thyroid tissue, that was studied.

This clonotype was seen only a few times. The antigen is not known. Library construction for TCR beta used iRepertoire HTBI primers and Arm-PCR of CDR3 regions. TCRdb redid the calling of the multiplex PCR reads with MiXCR, one entry per CDR3 protein. The sample lists roughly 510,000 distinct CDR3 sequences; 15% to 20% were seen once. The CDR3 has 16 residues. The V gene lost 2 bases and the J gene lost 0 bases, with 8 bases spanning the gap. Germline assignment: CDR1 MRHNA and CDR2 SNTAGT. These sequences were also reported in another study, on T cells in Graves' hyperthyroidism and ophthalmopathy. As that report states: The primer set for the first-round RT-PCR of the TCR CDR3 was HTBI. Ophthalmopathy could be told apart from stable hyperthyroidism with a 13 V-J model.

The genes are TRBV6-4 and TRBJ2-6; D might be TRBD1 or TRBD2, each matching 5 bases. This sequence originates from a man aged 18 to 30 with Graves disease. The specimen comprised peripheral blood mononuclear cells (PBMCs), sampled at new diagnosis, from a patient treated with antithyroid drugs. The CDR3 reads CASSDGGGSGANVLTF. CDR3 DNA: TGTGCCAGCAGTGACGGGGGTGGCTCTGGGGCCAACGTCCTGACTTTC.